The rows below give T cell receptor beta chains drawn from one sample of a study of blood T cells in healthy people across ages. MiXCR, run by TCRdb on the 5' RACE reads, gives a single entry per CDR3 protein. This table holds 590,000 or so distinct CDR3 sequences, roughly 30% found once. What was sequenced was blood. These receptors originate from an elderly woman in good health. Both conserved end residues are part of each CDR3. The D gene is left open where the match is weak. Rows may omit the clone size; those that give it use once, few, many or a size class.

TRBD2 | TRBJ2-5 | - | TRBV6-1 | TGTGCCAGCAGTCCCCCGGGACTAGCGGGGGGGCAAGAGACCCAGTACTTC | CASSPPGLAGGQETQYF
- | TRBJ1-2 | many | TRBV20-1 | TGCAGTGCTAGAGATCCTAATATAGGCCGACCTAACTATGGCTACACCTTC | CSARDPNIGRPNYGYTF
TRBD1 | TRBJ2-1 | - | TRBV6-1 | TGTGCCAGCAGTGAACGGCCGGGACAGGGGGTTGATGAGCAGTTCTTC | CASSERPGQGVDEQFF
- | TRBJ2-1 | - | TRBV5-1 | TGCGCCAGCAGCCCCCCGGGTTCGAGCTCCTACAATGAGCAGTTCTTC | CASSPPGSSSYNEQFF
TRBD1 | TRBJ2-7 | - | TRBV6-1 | TGTGCCAGCACCCAAGGGACAGGGACCCCCTACGAGCAGTACTTC | CASTQGTGTPYEQYF
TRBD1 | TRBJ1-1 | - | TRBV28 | TGTGCCAGCAGCCCACCCCGGGACAGTGACCGAAGAACTGAAGCTTTCTTT | CASSPPRDSDRRTEAFF
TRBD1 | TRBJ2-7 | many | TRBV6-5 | TGTGCCAGCAGTAGACAGGGCGACGAGCAGTACTTC | CASSRQGDEQYF
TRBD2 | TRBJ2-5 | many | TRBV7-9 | TGTGCCAGCAGCTTCGGCGGGGGGACGGAGACCCAGTACTTC | CASSFGGGTETQYF
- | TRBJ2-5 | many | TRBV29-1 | TGCAGCGTTGGCCCTGGAGAGACCCAGTACTTC | CSVGPGETQYF
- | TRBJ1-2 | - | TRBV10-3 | TGTGCCATCAGTGTTGGGGAGGGTAGAGCGGATGGCTACACCTTC | CAISVGEGRADGYTF
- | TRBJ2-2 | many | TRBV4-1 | TGCGCCAGCAGCCATGACGGAGCGAACACCGGGGAGCTGTTTTTT | CASSHDGANTGELFF
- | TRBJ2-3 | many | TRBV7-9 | TGTGCCAGCCAGGGGAGTTCTAGCACAGATACGCAGTATTTT | CASQGSSSTDTQYF
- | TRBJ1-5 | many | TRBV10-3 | TGTGCCACGTCTGGGGACAATCAGCCCCAGCATTTT | CATSGDNQPQHF
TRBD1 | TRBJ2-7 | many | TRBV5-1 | TGCGCCAGCAGCTTGGAGACGGACAGGGCCGCCTACGAGCAGTACTTC | CASSLETDRAAYEQYF
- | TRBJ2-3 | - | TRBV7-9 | TGTGCCAGCAGCCCCAGTTTGGGGCTGGCAGATACGCAGTATTTT | CASSPSLGLADTQYF
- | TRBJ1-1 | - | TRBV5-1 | TGCGCCAGCAGGCGGAGTTGGGACCAAAACACTGAAGCTTTCTTT | CASRRSWDQNTEAFF
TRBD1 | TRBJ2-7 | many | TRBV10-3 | TGTGCCATCAGTTCCGGGACAGGCGCCTACGAGCAGTACTTC | CAISSGTGAYEQYF
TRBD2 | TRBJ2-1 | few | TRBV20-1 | TGCAGTGCTAGAGATTGGCGGGGGGTAGACAATGAGCAGTTCTTC | CSARDWRGVDNEQFF
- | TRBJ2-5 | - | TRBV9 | TGTGCCAGCAGCCCCCAAACAGATATTCGCCAAGAGACCCAGTACTTC | CASSPQTDIRQETQYF
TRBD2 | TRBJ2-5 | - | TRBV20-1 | TGCAGTGCCGGGACTAGCGGGGGGGGGAGGTATCAAGAGACCCAGTACTTC | CSAGTSGGGRYQETQYF
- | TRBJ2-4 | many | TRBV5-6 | TGTGCCAGCAGTTTCGGGGATTACAAAAACATTCAGTACTTC | CASSFGDYKNIQYF
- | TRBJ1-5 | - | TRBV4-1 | TGCGCCAGCAGCCATGAATACCACGGGACACAACAATATCAGCCCCAGCATTTT | CASSHEYHGTQQYQPQHF
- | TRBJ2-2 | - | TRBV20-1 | TGCAGTGCTAGGGACAGAATTCAGAACACCGGGGAGCTGTTTTTT | CSARDRIQNTGELFF
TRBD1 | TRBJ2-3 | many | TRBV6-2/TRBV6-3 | TGTGCCAGCAGTTCCTACGAAACTACAGGGGGCAGTGATACGCAGTATTTT | CASSSYETTGGSDTQYF
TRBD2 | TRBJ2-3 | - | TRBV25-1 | TGTGCCGGCAGGTCCGGGACTAGCGGAACCCCTAGCACAGATACGCAGTATTTT | CAGRSGTSGTPSTDTQYF
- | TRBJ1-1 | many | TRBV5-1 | TGTGCCAGCAGTGTCTTATCAGGGAACACTGAAGCTTTCTTT | CASSVLSGNTEAFF
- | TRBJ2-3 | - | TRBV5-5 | TGTGCCAGCAGCTTGCTTCCAGCAGCAGATACGCAGTATTTT | CASSLLPAADTQYF
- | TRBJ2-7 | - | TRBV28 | TGTGCCAGCAGTTTGCCCCAACTCCGGACAGCCACCTACGAGCAGTACTTC | CASSLPQLRTATYEQYF
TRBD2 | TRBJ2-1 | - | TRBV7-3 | TGTGCCAGCAGCTTAAAAGCGCAGCGGGGGGGATACAATGAGCAGTTCTTC | CASSLKAQRGGYNEQFF
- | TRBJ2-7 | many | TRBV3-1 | TGTGCCAGCAGCTCAGACCTCAGCTCCTACGAGCAGTACTTC | CASSSDLSSYEQYF
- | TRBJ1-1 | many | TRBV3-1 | TGTGCCAGCAGCCAAGATCGGACCGTAGGGGCTGAAGCTTTCTTT | CASSQDRTVGAEAFF
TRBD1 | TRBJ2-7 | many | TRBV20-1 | TGCAGTGCTGAGACAGGGGGCATCTACGAGCAGTACTTC | CSAETGGIYEQYF
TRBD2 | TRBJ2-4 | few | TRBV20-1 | TGCAGTGCAGTAGCGGGGGGGCGGGAAAACATTCAGTACTTC | CSAVAGGRENIQYF
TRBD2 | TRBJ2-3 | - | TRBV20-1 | TGCAGTGCTAGAGGCCCGGGACTAGCGGCAGGAGATACGCAGTATTTT | CSARGPGLAAGDTQYF
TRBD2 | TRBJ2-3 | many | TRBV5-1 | TGCGCCAGCAGCTTAGCGGGGGGGCGTCTCGTCACAGATACGCAGTATTTT | CASSLAGGRLVTDTQYF
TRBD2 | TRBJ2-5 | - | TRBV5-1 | TGCGCCAGCAGCTGGGCGGGGCTGACTAGCGGGATGGAGATCCAGTACTTC | CASSWAGLTSGMEIQYF
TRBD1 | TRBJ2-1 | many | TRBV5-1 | TGCGCCAGCAGCGAGGGGGCAGGGCTGAACAATGAGCAGTTCTTC | CASSEGAGLNNEQFF
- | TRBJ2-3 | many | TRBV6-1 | TGTGCCAGCAGTGAAGCCTCGAGTGATACGCAGTATTTT | CASSEASSDTQYF
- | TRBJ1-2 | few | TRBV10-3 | TGTGCCATCAGCAAAGAGGACAGTCAGACCTCTAACTATGGCTACACCTTC | CAISKEDSQTSNYGYTF
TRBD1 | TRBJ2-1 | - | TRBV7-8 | TGTGCCAGCAGCAGCCGGGACAGGGCAAAGAATGAGCAGTTCTTC | CASSSRDRAKNEQFF
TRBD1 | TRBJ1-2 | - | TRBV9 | TGTGCCAGCAGCGTTTACAGGGGAGGGAGATTCTATGGCTACACCTTC | CASSVYRGGRFYGYTF
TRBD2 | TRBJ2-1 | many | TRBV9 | TGTGCCAGCAGCGTCAGGAAAGGGGGGACTAGCGGGGGCCGGAGCTCCTACAATGAGCAGTTCTTC | CASSVRKGGTSGGRSSYNEQFF
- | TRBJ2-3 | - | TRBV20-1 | TGCAGTGCTTGCCATACTCAGACTAGATGGGAAGGTACAGATACGCAGTATTTT | CSACHTQTRWEGTDTQYF
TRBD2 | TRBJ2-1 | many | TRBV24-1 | TGTGCCACCAGTGATCCGCGACTAGCGGCCAATGAGCAGTTCTTC | CATSDPRLAANEQFF
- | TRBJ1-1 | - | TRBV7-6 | TGTGCCAGCAGCTCTAAACGGGGGTTGAACACTGAAGCTTTCTTT | CASSSKRGLNTEAFF
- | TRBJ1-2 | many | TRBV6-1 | TGTGCCAGCAGGCGACGGGGAACGGATGGCTACACCTTC | CASRRRGTDGYTF
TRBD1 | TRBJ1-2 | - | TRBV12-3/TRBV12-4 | TGTGCCAGCAGTTCATCCCGACAGGGGAGGGCTTATGGCTACACCTTC | CASSSSRQGRAYGYTF
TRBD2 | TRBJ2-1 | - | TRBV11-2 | TGTGCCAGCAGACGACTAGCTTTCCCTAACAATGAGCAGTTCTTC | CASRRLAFPNNEQFF
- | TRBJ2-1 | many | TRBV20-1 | TGCAGTGCTAGAGATGGGCAGGTCATCCTGCAAGTAGAAGAGCAGTTCTTC | CSARDGQVILQVEEQFF
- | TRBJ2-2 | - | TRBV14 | TGTGCCAGCAGCCAATTAACCAGGGACACCGGGGAGCTGTTTTTT | CASSQLTRDTGELFF
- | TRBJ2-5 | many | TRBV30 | TGTGCCTGGAGTGTACCTGCCGCCTTCCAAGAGACCCAGTACTTC | CAWSVPAAFQETQYF
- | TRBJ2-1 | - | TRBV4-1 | TGCGCCAGCAGCCAAGATCGTACTAGTGCGAGAAAGGAGACCCAGTTCTTC | CASSQDRTSARKETQFF
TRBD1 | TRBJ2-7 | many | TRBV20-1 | TGCAGTGTTGTCCCCCCTCGACAGGGTAGGCACGGCGAGCAGTACTTC | CSVVPPRQGRHGEQYF
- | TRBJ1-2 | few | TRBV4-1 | TGCGCCAGCAGCCAAGAGGAGCGCCTGGAGGGCTACACCTTC | CASSQEERLEGYTF
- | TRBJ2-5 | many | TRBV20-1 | TGCAGTGCCCCAAAGGGGGGAGGGGAGACCCAGTACTTC | CSAPKGGGETQYF
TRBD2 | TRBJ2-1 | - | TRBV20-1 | TGCAGTGCTAGAGATCTGGTTGCTAGCGGGGAGGTTGAGCAGTTCTTC | CSARDLVASGEVEQFF
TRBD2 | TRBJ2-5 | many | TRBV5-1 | TGCGCCAGCAGCCTAGCGGTAAAGGAGACCCAGTACTTC | CASSLAVKETQYF
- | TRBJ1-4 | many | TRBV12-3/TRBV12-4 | TGTGCCAGCAGTTTCACAGGGAGTTTAAAGGAAAAACTGTTTTTT | CASSFTGSLKEKLFF
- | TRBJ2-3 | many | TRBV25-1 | TGTGCCAGCAGCGAGGGTACAGGGATGGCTTCAGATACGCAGTATTTT | CASSEGTGMASDTQYF
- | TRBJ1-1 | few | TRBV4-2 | TGTGCCAGCAGCCAAGACGCTTTCGCGGGGGGTTGGGCTTTCTTT | CASSQDAFAGGWAFF